The clone carrying this TCR beta chain has more than one count but fewer than ten. What it binds is not known. TCRdb analysed the 5' RACE reads with MiXCR anew, one entry per CDR3 protein. The sample lists just over 300,000 distinct CDR3 sequences; less than 20% were seen once. The CDR3 contains 12 residues. Trimming cost V 5 bases and J 3 bases, with 10 bases left between them. In germline, CDR1 is SQVTM, CDR2 ANQGSEA. The sample is drawn from a study of T-cell memory formation after mild COVID-19. Overall study results and limits: CD4/CD8 balance characterized clones contracting day 15 to 85, and CD4+ skew characterized later expanders. In pre-infection memory, a portion of responding clones appeared, which suggested that cross-reactive memory joined.

The clonotype originates from a man aged 18 to 30 who had mild COVID-19 (a few samples of this study predate the infection). Cell type and time point are not known. The sample was PBMCs or a T cell subset sorted from them (not recorded which). The gene calls are TRBV29-1 and TRBJ1-1; the D gene is possibly TRBD1 (5 bases). The CDR3 here is CSVLWGDTEAFF. In DNA, the CDR3 is TGCAGCGTTCTTTGGGGGGACACTGAAGCTTTCTTT.